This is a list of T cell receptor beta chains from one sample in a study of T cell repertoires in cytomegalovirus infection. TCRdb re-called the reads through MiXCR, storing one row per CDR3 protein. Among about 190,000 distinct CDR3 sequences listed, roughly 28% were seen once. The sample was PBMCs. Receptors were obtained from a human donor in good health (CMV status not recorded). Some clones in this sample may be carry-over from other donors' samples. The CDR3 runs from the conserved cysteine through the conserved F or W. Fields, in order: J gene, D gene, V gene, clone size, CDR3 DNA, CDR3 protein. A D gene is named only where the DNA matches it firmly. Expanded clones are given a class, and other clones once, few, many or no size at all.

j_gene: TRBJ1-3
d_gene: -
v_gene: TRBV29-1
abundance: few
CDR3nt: TGCAGCGTTGTCAGGACTGGAAACACCATATATTTT
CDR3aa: CSVVRTGNTIYF

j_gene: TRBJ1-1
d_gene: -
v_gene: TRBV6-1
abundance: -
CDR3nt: TGTGCCAGCAGTGACGCGAGACCAGGGATAAGAGCTTTCTTT
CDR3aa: CASSDARPGIRAFF

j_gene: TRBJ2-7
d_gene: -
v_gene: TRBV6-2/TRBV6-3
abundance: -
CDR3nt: TGTGCCAGCAGTTACTCGGCTGAGTCAGGCAGTCTTTACGAGCAGTACTTC
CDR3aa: CASSYSAESGSLYEQYF

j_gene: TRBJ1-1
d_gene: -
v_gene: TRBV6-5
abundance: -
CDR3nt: TGTGCCAGCAGTTACTCAGGAGGGGTGAACACTGAAGCTTTCTTT
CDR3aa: CASSYSGGVNTEAFF

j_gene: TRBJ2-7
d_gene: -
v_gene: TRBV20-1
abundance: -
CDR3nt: TGCAGTGCTAGGTTCGGATCCCCCGGAGGAGAGCAGTACTTC
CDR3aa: CSARFGSPGGEQYF

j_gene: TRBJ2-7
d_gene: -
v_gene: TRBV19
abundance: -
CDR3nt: TGTGCCAGTAGTATTGAGGACAGTTACGAGCAGTACTTC
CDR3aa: CASSIEDSYEQYF

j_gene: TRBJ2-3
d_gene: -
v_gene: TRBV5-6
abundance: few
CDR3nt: TGTGCCAGCAGCTGGGGAGACGATACGCAGTATTTT
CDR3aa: CASSWGDDTQYF

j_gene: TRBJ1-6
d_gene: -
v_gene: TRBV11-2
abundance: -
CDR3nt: TGTGCCAGCAGCTTAGGAGGGGCCGCTAATTCACCCCTCCACTTT
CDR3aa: CASSLGGAANSPLHF

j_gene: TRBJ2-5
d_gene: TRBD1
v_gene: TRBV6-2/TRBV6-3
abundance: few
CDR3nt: TGTGCCAGCAGTTCGACTGGGGACAGGGGCCTTGGAGAGACCCAGTACTTC
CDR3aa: CASSSTGDRGLGETQYF

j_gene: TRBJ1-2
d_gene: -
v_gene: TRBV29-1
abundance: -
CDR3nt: TGCAGCGTTGAAGTGGGGGCAGACCTCCAGTATGGCTACACCTTC
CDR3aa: CSVEVGADLQYGYTF

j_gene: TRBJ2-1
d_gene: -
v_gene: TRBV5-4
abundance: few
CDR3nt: TGTGCCAGCAGCTTGGAGAAGCATCTCTCCTACAATGAGCAGTTCTTC
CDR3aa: CASSLEKHLSYNEQFF